This is a list of T cell receptor beta chains from one sample in a study of blood T cell repertoires in COVID-19. Clones were read by immunoSEQ multiplex PCR, and TCRdb kept only the in-frame ones, dropping some. The data hold approximately 240,000 clones, with approximately 84% observed a single time. Sequenced sample: peripheral blood. The receptors were sampled from a man aged 50-60 years with acute or convalescent COVID-19. CDR3s include the opening cysteine and the closing phenylalanine or tryptophan. Each record gives: J gene, V gene, clone size, D gene, CDR3 DNA, CDR3 protein. The D gene is left open where the match is weak. Where a row states a size, it is once, few, many or the class of an expanded clone; other rows omit it.

j_gene: TRBJ1-5; v_gene: TRBV10-1; abundance: few; d_gene: .; CDR3nt: TGCGCCAGCAGTGATACGGGGTCTCAGCCCCAGCATTTT; CDR3aa: CASSDTGSQPQHF
j_gene: TRBJ2-3; v_gene: TRBV12-5; abundance: .; d_gene: TRBD2; CDR3nt: TGTGCTAGTGGTCCTAGCGGGAGCGCAGATACGCAGTATTTT; CDR3aa: CASGPSGSADTQYF
j_gene: TRBJ1-6; v_gene: TRBV5-1; abundance: .; d_gene: TRBD1; CDR3nt: TGCGCCAGCAGGCGCTACTCTTCCGGGACAGATTCGTCACCCCTCCACTTT; CDR3aa: CASRRYSSGTDSSPLHF
j_gene: TRBJ1-2; v_gene: TRBV5-1; abundance: .; d_gene: TRBD1; CDR3nt: TGCGCCAGCAGCTTGGGGACAGGGTTGGCTAACTATGGCTACACCTTC; CDR3aa: CASSLGTGLANYGYTF
j_gene: TRBJ1-1; v_gene: TRBV6-5; abundance: .; d_gene: .; CDR3nt: TGTGCCAGCAGCAAGACAGGACTGAACACTGAAGCTTTCTTT; CDR3aa: CASSKTGLNTEAFF
j_gene: TRBJ1-3; v_gene: TRBV2; abundance: .; d_gene: .; CDR3nt: TGTGCCAGCAGTACTGAGACAGCCTTCTCTGGAAACACCATATATTTT; CDR3aa: CASSTETAFSGNTIYF
j_gene: TRBJ1-1; v_gene: TRBV5-1; abundance: .; d_gene: .; CDR3nt: TGCGCCAGCAGCTTGGGAAACAGGGTGGAGACTGAAGCTTTCTTT; CDR3aa: CASSLGNRVETEAFF
j_gene: TRBJ2-1; v_gene: TRBV7-3; abundance: .; d_gene: TRBD2; CDR3nt: TGTGCCAGCAGCTTAAGGGCTAGCGGAGCGTACAATGAGCAGTTCTTC; CDR3aa: CASSLRASGAYNEQFF
j_gene: TRBJ2-3; v_gene: TRBV6-5; abundance: .; d_gene: .; CDR3nt: TGTGCCAGCAGTTACTCGGCCCGACATTCCCAAGATACGCAGTATTTT; CDR3aa: CASSYSARHSQDTQYF
j_gene: TRBJ1-1; v_gene: TRBV9; abundance: .; d_gene: TRBD1; CDR3nt: TGTGCCAGCAGCCCCCCGGGACAGGGGAACACTGAAGCTTTCTTT; CDR3aa: CASSPPGQGNTEAFF
j_gene: TRBJ1-6; v_gene: TRBV12-3/TRBV12-4; abundance: .; d_gene: .; CDR3nt: TGTGCCAGCAGAACAGGGAATTCACCCCTCCACTTT; CDR3aa: CASRTGNSPLHF
j_gene: TRBJ1-5; v_gene: TRBV28; abundance: .; d_gene: TRBD1; CDR3nt: TGTGTAACAGGGGTCTCGGATCACCAGCATTTT; CDR3aa: CVTGVSDHQHF
j_gene: TRBJ1-5; v_gene: TRBV7-9; abundance: .; d_gene: .; CDR3nt: TGTGCCAGCAGCCAGGGTTCTAGCAATCAGCCCCAGCATTTT; CDR3aa: CASSQGSSNQPQHF